This record covers a single T cell receptor (beta chain). Its antigen is currently unknown. Its ends do not fully match the called genes, so a read error is possible. This CDR3 region has 15 residues. Germline assignment: CDR1 SSHAT and CDR2 FNYEAQ (reference sequence). This sample is drawn from a study of cytomegalovirus exposure and HLA in healthy donors. Study-level results: In presence/absence analyses, roughly uniform sequencing depth across donors was assumed. The study put some 160 TCR beta chains on its list as cytomegalovirus-associated.

Those who donated were healthy bone marrow donors. 60 Vbeta and 13 Jbeta primers were used in PCR. Here immunoSEQ multiplex PCR was the method, and the copy in TCRdb shows in-frame clones only, minus some. The listing contains about 70,000 clones. Sequenced material: PBMCs. The TCR originated in a female donor in good health and CMV-seropositive. The rearrangement uses TRBV7-7 and TRBJ2-2; tentatively, D is TRBD2 (5 bases). The CDR3 loop reads CASSLDEAGTGELFF. The CDR3 DNA sequence: TGTGCTAGCAGCTTAGATGAGGCGGGCACCGGGGAGCTGTTTTTT.